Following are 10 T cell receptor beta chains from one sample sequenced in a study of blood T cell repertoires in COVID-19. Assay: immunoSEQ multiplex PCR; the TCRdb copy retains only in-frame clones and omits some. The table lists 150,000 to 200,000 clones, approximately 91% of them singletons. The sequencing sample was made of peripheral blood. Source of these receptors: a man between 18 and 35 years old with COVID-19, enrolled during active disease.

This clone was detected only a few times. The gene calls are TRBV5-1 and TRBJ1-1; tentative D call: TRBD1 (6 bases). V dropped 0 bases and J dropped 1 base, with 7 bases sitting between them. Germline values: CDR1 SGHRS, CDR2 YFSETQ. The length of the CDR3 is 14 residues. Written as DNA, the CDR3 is TGCGCCAGCAGCTTGGTCAGGGGGAACACTGAAGCTTTCTTT. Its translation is CASSLVRGNTEAFF.

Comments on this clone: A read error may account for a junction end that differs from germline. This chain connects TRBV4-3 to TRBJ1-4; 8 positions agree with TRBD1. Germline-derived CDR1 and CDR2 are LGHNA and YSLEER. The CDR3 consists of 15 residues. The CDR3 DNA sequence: TGCGCCAGCAGCCAAGAAGGACAGGGTGACGAAAAACTGCTTTTT. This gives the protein CASSQEGQGDEKLLF.

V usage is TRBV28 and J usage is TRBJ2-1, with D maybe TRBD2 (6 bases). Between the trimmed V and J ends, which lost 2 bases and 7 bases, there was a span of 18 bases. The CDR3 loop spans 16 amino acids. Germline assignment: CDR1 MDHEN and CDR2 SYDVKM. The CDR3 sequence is CASSLRREPHRNEQFF. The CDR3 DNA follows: TGTGCCAGCAGTTTAAGGAGGGAGCCCCATAGAAATGAGCAGTTCTTC.

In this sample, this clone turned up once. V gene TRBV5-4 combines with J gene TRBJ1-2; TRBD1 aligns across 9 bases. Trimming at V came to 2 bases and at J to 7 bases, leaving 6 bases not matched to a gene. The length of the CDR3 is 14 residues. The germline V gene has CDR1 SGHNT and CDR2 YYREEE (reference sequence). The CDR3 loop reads CASSFEDRGPGYTF. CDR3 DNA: TGTGCCAGCAGCTTTGAGGACAGGGGTCCTGGCTACACCTTC.

The CDR3 DNA sequence: TGTGCCAGCAGCGTAGGACTAGCGGGAGTGGTCGACGAGCAGTACTTC. It translates to CASSVGLAGVVDEQYF. This sequence joins TRBV9 and TRBJ2-7; 12 bases fit TRBD2. This CDR3 spans 16 amino acids. Germline assignment: CDR1 SGDLS and CDR2 YYNGEE. V was pared by 0 bases and J by 5 bases, with 6 bases of the junction left unmatched.

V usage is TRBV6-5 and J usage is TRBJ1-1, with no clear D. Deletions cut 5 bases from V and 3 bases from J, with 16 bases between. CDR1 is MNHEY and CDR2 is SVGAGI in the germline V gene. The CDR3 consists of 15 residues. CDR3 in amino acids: CASSNEISGYTEAFF. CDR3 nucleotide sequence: TGTGCCAGCAGTAATGAGATATCAGGCTACACTGAAGCTTTCTTT.

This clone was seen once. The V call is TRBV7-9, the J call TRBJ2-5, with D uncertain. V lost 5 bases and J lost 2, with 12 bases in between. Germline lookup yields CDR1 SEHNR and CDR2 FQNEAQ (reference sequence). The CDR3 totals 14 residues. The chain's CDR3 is CASSPLAVQETQYF. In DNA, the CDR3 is TGTGCCAGCAGCCCCTTGGCAGTTCAAGAGACCCAGTACTTC. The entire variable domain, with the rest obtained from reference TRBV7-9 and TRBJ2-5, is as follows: DTGVSQNPRHKITKRGQNVTFRCDPISEHNRLYWYRQTLGQGPEFLTYFQNEAQLEKSRLLSDRFSAERPKGSFSTLEIQRTEQGDSAMYLCASSPLAVQETQYFGPGTRLLVL.

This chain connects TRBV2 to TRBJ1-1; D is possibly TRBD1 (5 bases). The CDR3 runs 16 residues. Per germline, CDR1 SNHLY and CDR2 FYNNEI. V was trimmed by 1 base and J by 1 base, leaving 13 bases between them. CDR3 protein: CASSEGAGGGNTEAFF. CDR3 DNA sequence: TGTGCCAGCAGTGAAGGTGCTGGGGGGGGGAACACTGAAGCTTTCTTT.

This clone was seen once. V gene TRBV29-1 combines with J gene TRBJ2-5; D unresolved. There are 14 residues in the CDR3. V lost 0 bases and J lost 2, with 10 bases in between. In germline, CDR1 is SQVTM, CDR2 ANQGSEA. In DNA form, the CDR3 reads TGCAGCGTTGAAGATCGGAGTCATCAAGAGACCCAGTACTTC. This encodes CSVEDRSHQETQYF.

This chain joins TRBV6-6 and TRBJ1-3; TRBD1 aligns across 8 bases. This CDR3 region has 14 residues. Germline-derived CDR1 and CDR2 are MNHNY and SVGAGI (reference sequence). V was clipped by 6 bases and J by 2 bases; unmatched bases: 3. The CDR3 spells CASSETGAGNTIYF. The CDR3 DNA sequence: TGTGCCAGCAGCGAGACAGGGGCTGGAAACACCATATATTTT.